This record concerns one T cell receptor (beta chain) sequence. What it binds is unknown. Researchers amplified the TCR beta CDR3 regions from RNA transcripts. The primer set for the first-round RT-PCR of the TCR CDR3 was HTBI. Via MiXCR, TCRdb re-called the multiplex PCR reads, giving one row per CDR3 protein. The sample includes over 700,000 distinct CDR3 sequences, about 35% seen only once; the top ten take about a third. This sample was included in a study of T cells in Graves' hyperthyroidism and ophthalmopathy. With 5 bases clipped from V and 5 bases from J, the junction kept 6 bases outside the gene matches. The CDR3 spans 14 residues. Diagnosing involved the use of clinical symptoms, serum thyroxine and TRAb, thyroid ultrasound and orbital computed tomography. Findings and limits, study-wide: In blood, most of the thyroid clonotypes expanded above 0.001 were also present.

The specimen was blood. This clonotype was sampled from a woman aged 40 to 50 with Graves' hyperthyroidism. The chain has TRBV12-3 or TRBV12-4 and TRBJ1-1, with TRBD1 identical over 9 bases. The CDR3 nucleotides read TGTGCCAGCAGTGGACAGGGGCTTCTGACTGAAGCTTTCTTT. Translating it yields CASSGQGLLTEAFF.